The 24 T cell receptor beta chains listed next were all sequenced from one sample in a study of blood T cell repertoires in COVID-19. Profiled with immunoSEQ multiplex PCR; TCRdb holds only in-frame clones, not every one. This repertoire shows roughly 140,000 clones, roughly 84% found once; its top ten account for more than 4.5%. The source material was PBMCs or T cells enriched from blood (not recorded which). Receptors were obtained from a woman aged 45-59 years who had been exposed to COVID-19.

The CDR3 bases are TGTGCCAGCAGCGCAAACAGGGGGCCTTGGTATGGCTACACCTTC. Encoded protein: CASSANRGPWYGYTF. The chain combines TRBV5-4 with TRBJ1-2; 9 bases map to TRBD1. The CDR3 has 15 residues. Germline CDR1 is SGHNT and CDR2 is YYREEE (reference sequence). V dropped 4 bases and J dropped 5; count of bases not matched to a gene: 9.

This clone was counted only a few times. The chain carries TRBV10-3 and TRBJ2-7; tentative D call: TRBD2 (6 bases). V was trimmed by 10 bases and J by 3 bases, leaving 16 bases between them. This CDR3 has 13 residues. Germline-derived CDR1 and CDR2 are ENHRY and SYGVKD. As DNA, the CDR3 is TGTGCCACCCGGGGGAGACTTGACTACGAGCAGTACTTC. Its translation: CATRGRLDYEQYF.

The chain is built from TRBV11-2 and TRBJ1-2, with 11 bases lining up with TRBD1. The CDR3 consists of 18 residues. Germline CDR1 SGHAT, CDR2 FQNNGV. The V segment lost 1 base and the J segment 3 bases; nucleotides outside the gene matches: 10. CDR3 bases: TGTGCCAGCAGCTTAGTAGGGTGGGACAGGGGGTCCGACTATGGCTACACCTTC. Translation: CASSLVGWDRGSDYGYTF.

The V gene is TRBV11-1, the J gene TRBJ1-5; D uncertain. In germline, CDR1 is SGHAT, CDR2 FQDESV (reference sequence). The CDR3 is made up of 16 amino acids. The V end was cut by 5 bases, the J end by 10 bases, with 24 bases between. CDR3 sequence (DNA): TGTGCCAGCAGCCCCACCCGGGGTGTCTCGGTCGGCCCCCAGCATTTT. This translates into CASSPTRGVSVGPQHF.

J is TRBJ2-5 and V is TRBV19; 9 nucleotides line up with TRBD2. CDR3 size: 16 residues. From germline, CDR1 is LNHDA and CDR2 SQIVND (reference sequence). Trimming at V came to 7 bases and at J to 1 base, leaving 10 bases not matched to a gene. The CDR3 DNA is TGTGCCAGTAAACGAGCGGGGGGTCTACCCCAAGAGACCCAGTACTTC. Protein sequence: CASKRAGGLPQETQYF.

This chain links TRBV14 with TRBJ2-1; 7 positions agree with TRBD2. The germline gives CDR1 SGHDN, CDR2 FVKESK. The V segment lost 1 base and the J segment 4 bases; nucleotides outside the gene matches: 7. The CDR3 spans 16 residues. The CDR3 nucleotides read TGTGCCAGCAGCCAAGCCTCGGCGGGAGCTTACAATGAGCAGTTCTTC. Translated, it gives CASSQASAGAYNEQFF.

This chain joins TRBV11-3 and TRBJ2-2; D remains ambiguous. Trimming left V 1 base short and J 2 bases short, with 8 bases between. Germline V gene data show CDR1 as SGHNT and CDR2 as YENEEA. The CDR3 has 15 residues. CDR3 region: CASSLGPTNTGELFF. For the CDR3, the DNA is TGTGCCAGCAGCTTAGGCCCCACTAACACCGGGGAGCTGTTTTTT.

V is TRBV7-2 and J is TRBJ2-4; D unclear. This CDR3 region has 13 residues. Trimming took off 5 bases at V and 8 bases at J, with 13 bases between the two ends. The V gene's germline CDR1 is SGHTA and CDR2 FQGNSA. This CDR3 is CASSRRLDDIQYF. The CDR3 nucleotides read TGTGCCAGCAGCCGGAGACTGGATGACATTCAGTACTTC. Looking up the rest from reference TRBV7-2 and TRBJ2-4 gives the full variable domain: GAGVSQSPSNKVTEKGKDVELRCDPISGHTALYWYRQSLGQGLEFLIYFQGNSAPDKSGLPSDRFSAERTGGSVSTLTIQRTQQEDSAVYLCASSRRLDDIQYFGAGTRLSVL.

This clone has just a few counts. The gene calls are TRBV6-5 and TRBJ2-7, with 7 nucleotides matching TRBD2. The CDR3 consists of 13 residues. The junction had 4 bases not matched to a gene; V was cut back by 6 bases and J by 2 bases. CDR1 is MNHEY, CDR2 SVGAGI, per germline. The CDR3 sequence is CASSRAGTYEQYF. The CDR3 bases are TGTGCCAGCAGCCGAGCGGGGACCTACGAGCAGTACTTC.

V and J are TRBV19 and TRBJ2-1, with TRBD2 matching 8 bases. This CDR3 has 16 residues. The ends lost 3 bases at V and 0 bases at J; junction bases unmatched: 4. Germline assignment: CDR1 LNHDA and CDR2 SQIVND (reference sequence). CDR3 bases: TGTGCCAGTAGTATCGGGAGCGGGAGCTCCTACAATGAGCAGTTCTTC. As protein: CASSIGSGSSYNEQFF.

The genes are TRBV9 and TRBJ2-5, with 12 bases that match TRBD2. The ends lost 4 bases at V and 7 bases at J; junction bases unmatched: 11. CDR3 length equals 16 residues. Germline assignment: CDR1 SGDLS and CDR2 YYNGEE. CDR3: CASSPRTSGNPRTQYF. As DNA, the CDR3 is TGTGCCAGCAGCCCCCGGACTAGCGGGAACCCTCGGACCCAGTACTTC.

The genes are TRBV7-2 and TRBJ1-6; 9 nucleotides match TRBD1. Trimming removed 1 base from V and 7 bases from J; junction bases left unmatched: 2. CDR1 and CDR2 (germline): SGHTA, FQGNSA. The CDR3 runs to 15 residues. The CDR3 DNA follows: TGTGCCAGCAGCTTAGGGACAGGGGTGAATTCACCCCTCCACTTT. It translates to CASSLGTGVNSPLHF.

This chain joins TRBV19 and TRBJ2-1, with a weak D call TRBD1 (5 bases). V was pared by 10 bases and J by 8 bases, with 24 bases between. This CDR3 is built from 15 residues. The germline CDR1 and CDR2 sequences are LNHDA and SQIVND (reference sequence). The CDR3 region has the DNA TGTGCCACCAAATACAGGTATGGCTTCGCTGATGAGCAGTTCTTC. Translation: CATKYRYGFADEQFF. Together with reference TRBV19 and TRBJ2-1, the CDR3 gives the full variable domain: DGGITQSPKYLFRKEGQNVTLSCEQNLNHDAMYWYRQDPGQGLRLIYYSQIVNDFQKGDIAEGYSVSREKKESFPLTVTSAQKNPTAFYLCATKYRYGFADEQFFGPGTRLTVL.

The gene calls are TRBV6-1 and TRBJ1-3; unclear D gene. Germline V gene sequence: CDR1 MNHNS, CDR2 SASEGT. The CDR3 is 15 amino acids. V lost 0 bases and J 4 bases, leaving 10 bases between the germline ends. Here the CDR3 DNA reads TGTGCCAGCAGTGAAGCCCCCTTTCCGGGAAACACCATATATTTT. It translates to CASSEAPFPGNTIYF.

The CDR3 nucleotides read TGTGCCAGTAGTGCGGACAGGGACACTGAAGCTTTCTTT. Translation gives CASSADRDTEAFF. The gene calls are TRBV19 and TRBJ1-1; TRBD1 matches 8 bases. This CDR3 spans 13 amino acids. Germline CDR1 reads LNHDA; CDR2 reads SQIVND (reference sequence). The junction had 2 bases not matched to a gene; V was cut back by 5 bases and J by 3 bases.

V gene TRBV5-5 combines with J gene TRBJ1-2; 10 bases map to TRBD1. CDR3 size: 18 residues. The ends lost 1 base at V and 1 base at J; junction bases unmatched: 10. Germline V gene lookup returns CDR1 SGHKS and CDR2 YYEKEE (reference sequence). The CDR3 bases are TGTGCCAGCAGCTTGCAGGGACAGGGGAGGAGGAATAACTATGGCTACACCTTC. This codes for CASSLQGQGRRNNYGYTF.

The chain is built from TRBV5-1 and TRBJ2-7, with 7 nucleotides matching TRBD1. V lost 0 bases, J lost 4 bases, and 4 bases stayed unmatched. Germline lookup yields CDR1 SGHRS and CDR2 YFSETQ. This CDR3 has 14 residues. Here the CDR3 reads CASSLETGMYEQYF. DNA for the CDR3: TGCGCCAGCAGCTTGGAGACAGGGATGTACGAGCAGTACTTC.

The chain couples TRBV7-9 to TRBJ2-4; 10 nucleotides align to TRBD1. The ends lost 3 bases at V and 1 base at J; junction bases unmatched: 9. Germline values: CDR1 SEHNR, CDR2 FQNEAQ (reference sequence). CDR3 size: 18 residues. CDR3 bases: TGTGCCAGCAGCTTTGGGAAACCGGGACAGGGGGCCAAAAACATTCAGTACTTC. Amino acids: CASSFGKPGQGAKNIQYF.

The rearrangement links TRBV19 to TRBJ1-5, with D maybe TRBD1 (5 bases). Germline V gene sequence: CDR1 LNHDA, CDR2 SQIVND (reference sequence). The V end was cut by 9 bases, the J end by 5 bases, with 17 bases between. The CDR3 runs to 14 residues. CDR3 residues: CASDPRGFHQPQHF. In DNA, the CDR3 is TGTGCCAGCGACCCCCGGGGGTTTCATCAGCCCCAGCATTTT.

The chain couples TRBV7-3 to TRBJ2-4, with 8 bases lining up with TRBD1. Germline V CDR1 and CDR2: SGHTA, FQGTGA. The CDR3 is made up of 16 amino acids. V trimming: 5 bases; J trimming: 3 bases; junction bases outside the gene matches: 9. CDR3 amino acids: CASSPRTGLDKNIQYF. DNA for the CDR3: TGTGCCAGCAGCCCCCGGACAGGGCTTGACAAAAACATTCAGTACTTC.

This chain joins TRBV7-7 and TRBJ2-1; 10 bases are a match to TRBD2. This CDR3 is 17 amino acids long. Per the germline V gene, CDR1 is SSHAT and CDR2 is FNYEAQ (reference sequence). After removal of 1 base from V and 5 bases from J, the junction contained 8 bases not matched to a gene. The CDR3, as DNA: TGTGCCAGCAGCTTAGATGATCGGACTAGCGGAAACAATGAGCAGTTCTTC. Translated: CASSLDDRTSGNNEQFF.

The chain uses TRBV9 and TRBJ1-2; 9 bases are a match to TRBD1. Germline CDR1 reads SGDLS; CDR2 reads YYNGEE. This CDR3 contains 16 residues. V shed 4 bases, J shed 8 bases, and the junction held 15 bases outside the gene matches. In DNA, the CDR3 is TGTGCCAGCAGCTTCTCCGGGACAGGGACGGTGGGAGGCTACACCTTC. Protein: CASSFSGTGTVGGYTF.

Turning to this clone: The same CDR3 also results from other DNA sequences found in this sample. The chain uses TRBV12-5 and TRBJ2-7; 15 nucleotides agree with TRBD2. The germline CDR1 and CDR2 sequences are LGHNT and FRNRAP. The length of the CDR3 is 14 residues. V gave up 6 bases and J gave up 7 bases; unmatched junction bases: 4. In DNA form, the CDR3 reads TGTGCTAGTGGGTCCGGGACTAGCGGGGGGGAGCAGTACTTC. Translated, it gives CASGSGTSGGEQYF.

In its sample, this clone was seen once. The chain combines TRBV4-2 with TRBJ1-4; a possible D gene is TRBD1 (5 bases). V lost 0 bases and J lost 7, with 12 bases in between. Germline V gene sequence: CDR1 LGHNA, CDR2 YNFKEQ. CDR3 length equals 15 residues. In DNA, the CDR3 is TGTGCCAGCAGCCAAGACCCCCAGGGCGCTGAAAAACTGTTTTTT. Translated, it gives CASSQDPQGAEKLFF.